The sequence of this T cell receptor (beta chain) was determined in a study of cytomegalovirus exposure and HLA in healthy donors (dated by TCRdb to the late 2010s). Background for the entire study: According to an earlier analysis of 450 to 650 of the donors, some 180 million T cells yielded over 90 million unique TCR beta sequences and roughly 280 Gb of sequence data. High-throughput TCR immunosequencing, statistical association of individual TCRs with disease status, and machine learning were combined to predict cytomegalovirus infection status. Because of strong linkage in the cohort, roughly five DR-DQ haplotypes were treated as single units for association and clustering. A separate validation cohort of 90 to 150 different subjects was used in addition to the roughly 720-subject first cohort. All discovery cohort repertoires had been generated on a single sequencing platform. An earlier analysis of 587 of the donors used high-throughput TCR beta sequencing to judge whether each TCR beta V gene segment behaved as functional or pseudogenic. Rather than using new phenotypic data, the later analysis identified candidate immune exposures from TCR beta sequences and from how often those sequences occurred across donors. Alongside the repertoire data, information on donor age, sex, ethnicity and CMV serostatus was compiled. Typing coverage differed by locus: A, B, C, DRB1 and DQB1 were typed in roughly 629-630 donors, DQA1 in about 500, DPA1 in around 580, and DPB1 in approximately 450. Class I and class II HLA loci were covered by the typing at four-digit resolution. Of the roughly 430 genotyped donors, around 81% fell in the genetic ancestry cluster associated with self-reported Caucasian donors. In a later analysis, previously published TCR beta repertoires from some 640 donors were re-analyzed and high-resolution HLA genotyping was added so that TCR occurrence patterns could be studied. A later genetic analysis used genome-wide SNP genotypes for about three fifths of the 666 donors, treating that subset as a discovery cohort. An early release that covered roughly 600 HLA-typed donors contained about 300 gigabases of sequencing data and some 87 million unique TCR sequences. The study aimed to test whether cataloging public T cell receptors could reveal signatures of past pathogen exposure. On average, roughly 250,000 unique TCR beta nucleotide sequences were sequenced per donor among a few hundred genotyped donors of the cohort, with about 17% of those sequences being non-productive. The study profiled the T cell repertoires of 500 to 800 subjects by immunosequencing and related them to cytomegalovirus serostatus. What the research found in general, with its limitations: While some public TCRs were present in many individuals, most TCR sequences turned up only very rarely across donors. Presence/absence analyses assumed roughly uniform sequencing depth across donors, an assumption that may not hold. In a later analysis, several top co-occurrence clusters were reported to appear linked to parvovirus B19, influenza, CMV and Epstein-Barr virus. In an earlier analysis of approximately 590 of the donors, most TCR beta V segments appeared in productive rearrangements about 87% or about 30% of the time, broadly matching IMGT annotations. In the study, 150 to 200 TCR beta chains were listed as associated with cytomegalovirus. Compared with the approximately 710-donor mean, donors in an Asian-associated ancestry cluster had fewer N-insertions in productive TCRs, according to a later genetic analysis. Immune exposure information for the cohort was limited to CMV serostatus. Some IMGT-functional V segments, including TRBV6-2 and TRBV6-3, could not be told apart with the 87-base-pair reads, so those segments were excluded. This cohort had only TCR beta chains sequenced, and the lack of alpha or paired-chain data limited which features could be detected. An association between a missense DCLRE1C variant and V-gene and J-gene trimming of TCR beta chains was found in a later genetic analysis and replicated in an independent cohort. Because counts were too low, about 17 rarely observed V segments, including chromosome 9 orphons, were excluded from the earlier analysis of about 500 of the donors. In a later analysis, HLA-associated TCR beta chains were found to be more clonally expanded and to have lower generation probabilities than equally common non-associated chains. Linkage disequilibrium might explain the correlated functional status among segregating V segments, but an unknown experimental factor could not be excluded. In both the original and validation cohorts, the classifier was reported to diagnose cytomegalovirus status with high specificity and sensitivity. The sequencing pipeline was judged likely to have produced a cluster of highly shared sequence variants as a technical artifact. In a later analysis, some 18,000 TCR beta sequences were associated with specific HLA alleles at a false discovery rate of 0.05. A later analysis found that TCR association rates varied across HLA loci, with DRB1 alleles showing the most associated TCRs and HLA-C alleles the fewest. Strong co-occurrence of HLA alleles, especially DR and DQ, made assigning TCR associations to individual alleles difficult. In vitro tests confirmed that a few of the cytomegalovirus-associated TCR beta chains recognize cytomegalovirus antigens. In a later analysis, most CMV-associated TCR beta chains were found to appear HLA-restricted, with HLA associations seemingly driven largely by CMV exposure. According to the authors, the approach could potentially be generalized to other disease states and immunological phenotypes. Because some donors lacked HLA typing at each locus, the association tests relied only on the typed subset. A further reported finding was that TCR beta sequences accurately predicted the HLA-A and HLA-B alleles for most subjects in the first cohort.

Note on this clone: Its antigen is not yet known. No much larger clone exists at a distance of one base, and base qualities are not known.

The library was produced with the immunoSEQ multiplex PCR assay. For the multiplex PCR, a mixture combining 60 forward primers for TCR Vbeta segments and 13 reverse primers for TCR Jbeta segments was used. The CDR3 region of rearranged TCR beta genes was amplified from genomic DNA with a multiplex PCR assay. Amplified TCR beta libraries were sequenced as 87-base-pair reads on the Illumina HiSeq System. Under the source paper's analysis protocol: A later analysis counted around 72 million unique TCR beta chains across the 700 or so repertoires, and approximately 11 million of these chains were shared by at least two donors. To remove PCR and sequencing errors, raw reads were error-corrected and collapsed into unique sequences using a nearest-neighbor algorithm that merged closely related sequences. CDR3 sequences were aligned to IMGT reference sequences to assign V, D and J gene segments. For a sequence to be retained, a match of at least six nucleotides was required to both a V gene segment and a J gene segment. Rearrangements were called productive when the CDR3 lacked stop codons and stayed in frame with V and J; all others were non-productive. Following IMGT convention, CDR3 was defined as the stretch from the second conserved V-encoded cysteine to the conserved J-encoded phenylalanine. The earlier analysis of about 610 of the donors excluded any sequence lacking an unambiguous match to a single V gene segment. An earlier analysis of fewer than 750 of the donors called V segments functional above 56.7% productive rearrangements and segregating when the between-donor standard deviation exceeded 5%. A statistical classification framework was built for diagnosing cytomegalovirus status from the catalog of TCR beta chain sequences. In a later analysis, V and J genes were assigned by comparing TCR nucleotide sequences against IMGT/GENE-DB human TR gene sequences. In a later analysis, CDR3 sequences and most-parsimonious VDJ recombination scenarios were assigned using the TCRdist pipeline. A later analysis defined each TCR beta chain by its CDR3 amino acid sequence plus V-gene family, and excluded reads lacking a unique V-gene family. To address suspected cross-contamination and a sequencing artifact, a later analysis removed some 620 highly shared, low-generation-probability nucleotide sequences. In a later analysis, a clonal expansion index for each public chain was calculated from normalized within-repertoire ranks of inferred template counts. Generation probabilities in a later analysis came from a VDJ recombination model fitted to out-of-frame rearrangements, and those results were checked against IGoR. A later analysis scored TCR-TCR, TCR-HLA and TCR-CMV co-occurrence with hypergeometric tests, applying a repertoire-size bias correction to TCR pairs. A later analysis estimated false discovery rates by permuting HLA or CMV assignments 20 times. In a later analysis, co-occurring TCRs were grouped using DBSCAN, and TCRdist sequence similarity was added for clustering within HLA-allele-positive subsets. Co-occurrence clustering excluded repertoires with fewer than 30,000 or more than 120,000 public chains, plus five with anomalous nucleotide sharing. Drawn from immuneACCESS, this table holds only the in-frame rearrangements with V and J called that TCRdb kept. Clones are partly lost; checked studies trace under half to an unresolved V gene and leave the rest unexplained. V, J and clone size are taken as reported in that table, and D and trimming were inferred from the DNA itself. Counted in this sample were a few hundred thousand clones; 70% to 85% of them appeared once. Of the sample, around 0.2% is held by the ten largest clones.

In total, 630 or so healthy bone marrow donors made up the cohort. At the time of sampling, every cohort member was nominally healthy, though immune exposures that went unrecorded were likely present. The donor was CMV seronegative and was included in the group of a few hundred seronegative cohort members. Each donor provided a peripheral blood sample, and peripheral blood mononuclear cells were used for TCR beta sequencing. The Qiagen DNeasy Blood Extraction Kit was used to extract genomic DNA from the blood cell samples. Sequences MGHRA (CDR1) and YSYEKL (CDR2) are obtained from the germline V gene. The junction shows trimming of 0 bases on V and 8 bases on J, plus 16 bases between the germline ends. The cysteine opens and the phenylalanine closes a CDR3 of 15 amino acids. Kept here is only the CDR3 DNA, which spans 45 bases and is read in frame from base 1.

The rearranged chain carries TRBV4-1 and TRBJ1-2; perhaps TRBD1 is the D gene, with 6 bases matching. This TCR was recovered from a girl aged 2 to 10 in good health and CMV-seronegative. Material for sequencing was PBMCs. The CDR3 has the sequence CASSQEKQGVEGYTF. The DNA sequence is as follows: TGCGCCAGCAGCCAAGAAAAACAGGGCGTGGAAGGCTACACCTTC.